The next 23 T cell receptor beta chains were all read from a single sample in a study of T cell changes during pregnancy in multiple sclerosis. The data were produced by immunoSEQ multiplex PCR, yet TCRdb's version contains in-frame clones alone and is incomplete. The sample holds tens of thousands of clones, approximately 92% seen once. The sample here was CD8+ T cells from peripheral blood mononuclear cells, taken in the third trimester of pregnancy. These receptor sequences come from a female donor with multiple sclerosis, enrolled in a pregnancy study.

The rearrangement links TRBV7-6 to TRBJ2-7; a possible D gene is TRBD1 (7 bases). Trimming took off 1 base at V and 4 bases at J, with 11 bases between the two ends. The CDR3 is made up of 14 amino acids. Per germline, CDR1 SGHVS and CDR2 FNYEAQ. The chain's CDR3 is CASSLGRGPYEQYF. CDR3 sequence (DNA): TGTGCCAGCAGCTTAGGGAGGGGGCCTTACGAGCAGTACTTC.

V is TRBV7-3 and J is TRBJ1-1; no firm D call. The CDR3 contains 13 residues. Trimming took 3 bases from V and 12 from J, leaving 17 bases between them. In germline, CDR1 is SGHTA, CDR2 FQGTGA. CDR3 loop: CASSLALGGLSFF. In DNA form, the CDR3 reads TGTGCCAGCAGCTTGGCATTGGGAGGGTTGTCTTTCTTT.

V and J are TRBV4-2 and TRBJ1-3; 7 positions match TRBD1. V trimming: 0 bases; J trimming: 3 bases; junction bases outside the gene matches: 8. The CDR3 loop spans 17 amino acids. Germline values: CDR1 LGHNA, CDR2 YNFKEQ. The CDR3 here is CASSQDRGGIRGNTIYF. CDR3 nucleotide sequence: TGTGCCAGCAGCCAAGATCGAGGGGGCATTCGTGGAAACACCATATATTTT.

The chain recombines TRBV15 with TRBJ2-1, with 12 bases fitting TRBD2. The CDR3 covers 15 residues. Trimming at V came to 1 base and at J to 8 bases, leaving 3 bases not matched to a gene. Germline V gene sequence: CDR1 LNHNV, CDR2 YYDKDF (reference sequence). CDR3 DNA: TGTGCCACCAGCAGAGCGACTAGCGGGAGCGATGAGCAGTTCTTC. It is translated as CATSRATSGSDEQFF.

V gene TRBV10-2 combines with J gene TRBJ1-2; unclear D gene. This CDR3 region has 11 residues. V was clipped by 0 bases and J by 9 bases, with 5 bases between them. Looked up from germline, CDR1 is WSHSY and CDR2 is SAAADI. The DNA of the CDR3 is TGCGCCAGCAGTGAGTCGTTTAGCTACACCTTC. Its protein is CASSESFSYTF.

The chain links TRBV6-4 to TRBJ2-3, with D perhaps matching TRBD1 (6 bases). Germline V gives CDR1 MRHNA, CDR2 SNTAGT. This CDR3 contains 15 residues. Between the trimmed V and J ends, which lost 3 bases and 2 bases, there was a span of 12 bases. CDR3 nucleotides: TGTGCCAGCAGTGAGGGGGCCCTCAACACAGATACGCAGTATTTT. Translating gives CASSEGALNTDTQYF.

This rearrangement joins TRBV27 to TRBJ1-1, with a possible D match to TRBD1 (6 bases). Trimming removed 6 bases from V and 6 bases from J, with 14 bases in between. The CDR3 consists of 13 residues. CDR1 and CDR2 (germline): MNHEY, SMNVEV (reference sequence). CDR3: CASSTGIRAEAFF. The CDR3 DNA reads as TGTGCCAGCAGCACAGGGATAAGGGCTGAAGCTTTCTTT.

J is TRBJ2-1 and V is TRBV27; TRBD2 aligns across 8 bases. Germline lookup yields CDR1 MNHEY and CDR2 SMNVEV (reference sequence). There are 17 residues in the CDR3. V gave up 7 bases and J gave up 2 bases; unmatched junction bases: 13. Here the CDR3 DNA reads TGTGCCAGCAACCCCTGGGGGCTAGCGGGCACCTACAATGAGCAGTTCTTC. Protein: CASNPWGLAGTYNEQFF.

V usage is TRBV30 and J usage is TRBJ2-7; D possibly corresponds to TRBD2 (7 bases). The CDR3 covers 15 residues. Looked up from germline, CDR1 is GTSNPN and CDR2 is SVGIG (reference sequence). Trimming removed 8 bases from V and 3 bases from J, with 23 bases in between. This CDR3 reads CAGGGRAGAVYEQYF. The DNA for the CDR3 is TGTGCCGGGGGGGGGAGGGCGGGGGCCGTCTACGAGCAGTACTTC.

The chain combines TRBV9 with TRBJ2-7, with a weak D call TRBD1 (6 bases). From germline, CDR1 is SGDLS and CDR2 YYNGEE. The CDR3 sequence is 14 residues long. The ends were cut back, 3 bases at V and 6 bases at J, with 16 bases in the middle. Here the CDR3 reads CASSGTGYDAEQYF. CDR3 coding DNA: TGTGCCAGCAGCGGAACAGGGTACGATGCCGAGCAGTACTTC.

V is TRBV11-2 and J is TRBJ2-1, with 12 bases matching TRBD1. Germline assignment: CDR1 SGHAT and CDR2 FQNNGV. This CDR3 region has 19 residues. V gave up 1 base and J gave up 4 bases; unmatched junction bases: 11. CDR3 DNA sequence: TGTGCCAGCAGCTTAGTGTGGGACAGGGGGCGACCGTCGTACAATGAGCAGTTCTTC. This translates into CASSLVWDRGRPSYNEQFF.

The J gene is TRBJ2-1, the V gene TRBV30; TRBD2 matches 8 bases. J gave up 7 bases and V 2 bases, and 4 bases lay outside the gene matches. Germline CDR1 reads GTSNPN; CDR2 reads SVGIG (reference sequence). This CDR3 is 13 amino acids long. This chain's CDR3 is CAWSTGGPNEQFF. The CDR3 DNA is TGTGCCTGGAGTACGGGAGGGCCTAATGAGCAGTTCTTC.

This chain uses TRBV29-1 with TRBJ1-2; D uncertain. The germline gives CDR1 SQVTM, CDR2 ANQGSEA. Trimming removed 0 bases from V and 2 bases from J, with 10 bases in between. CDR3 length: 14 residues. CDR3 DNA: TGCAGCGTTGAAGATACGGGGATCAACTATGGCTACACCTTC. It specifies CSVEDTGINYGYTF.

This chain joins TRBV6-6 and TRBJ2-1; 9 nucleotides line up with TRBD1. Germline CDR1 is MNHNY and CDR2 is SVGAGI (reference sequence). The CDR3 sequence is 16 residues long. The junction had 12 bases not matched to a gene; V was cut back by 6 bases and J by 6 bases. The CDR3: CASRRQGGDFVNEQFF. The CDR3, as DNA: TGTGCCAGCAGACGACAGGGGGGAGATTTCGTCAATGAGCAGTTCTTC.

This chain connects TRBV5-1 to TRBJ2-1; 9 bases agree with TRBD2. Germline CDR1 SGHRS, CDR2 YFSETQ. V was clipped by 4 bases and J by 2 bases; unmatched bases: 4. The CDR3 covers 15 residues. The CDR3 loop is CASSALAGTYNEQFF. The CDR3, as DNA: TGCGCCAGCAGCGCACTAGCGGGTACCTACAATGAGCAGTTCTTC.

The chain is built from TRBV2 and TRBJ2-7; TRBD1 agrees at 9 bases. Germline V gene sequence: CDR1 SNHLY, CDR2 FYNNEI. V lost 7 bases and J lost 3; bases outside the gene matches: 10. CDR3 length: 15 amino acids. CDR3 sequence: CASMYRGLEGYEQYF. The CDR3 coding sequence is TGTGCCAGCATGTACAGGGGGCTGGAGGGCTACGAGCAGTACTTC.

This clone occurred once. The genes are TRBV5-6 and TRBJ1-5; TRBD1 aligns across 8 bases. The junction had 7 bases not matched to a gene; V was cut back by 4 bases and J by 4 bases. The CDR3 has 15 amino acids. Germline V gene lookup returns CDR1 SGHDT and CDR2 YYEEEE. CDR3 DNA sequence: TGTGCCAGCAGCCTCGGGACAGGTTGGAATCAGCCCCAGCATTTT. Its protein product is CASSLGTGWNQPQHF.

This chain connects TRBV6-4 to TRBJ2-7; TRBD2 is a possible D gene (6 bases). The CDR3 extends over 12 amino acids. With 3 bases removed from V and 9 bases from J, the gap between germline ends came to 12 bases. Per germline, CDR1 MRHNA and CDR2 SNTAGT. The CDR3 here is CASSDVGGRQYF. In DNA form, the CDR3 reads TGTGCCAGCAGTGATGTGGGGGGACGGCAGTACTTC.

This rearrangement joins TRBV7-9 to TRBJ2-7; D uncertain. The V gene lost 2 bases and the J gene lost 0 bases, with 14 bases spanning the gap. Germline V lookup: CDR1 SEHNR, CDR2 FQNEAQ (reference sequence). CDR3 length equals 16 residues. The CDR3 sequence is CASSLLAGPSSYEQYF. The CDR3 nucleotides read TGTGCCAGCAGCTTACTGGCCGGTCCTAGCTCCTACGAGCAGTACTTC.

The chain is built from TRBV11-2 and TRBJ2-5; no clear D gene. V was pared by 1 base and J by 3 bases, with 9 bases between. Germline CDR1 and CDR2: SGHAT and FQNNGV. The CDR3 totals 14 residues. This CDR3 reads CASSLVNLKETQYF. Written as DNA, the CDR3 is TGTGCCAGCAGCTTAGTTAACTTAAAAGAGACCCAGTACTTC.

CDR3 loop: CASSPDSLAKNIQYF. CDR3 sequence (DNA): TGTGCCAGCAGCCCGGACTCTCTAGCCAAAAACATTCAGTACTTC. This sequence joins TRBV9 and TRBJ2-4; D perhaps matches TRBD2 (5 bases). CDR3 length: 15 amino acids. Per the germline V gene, CDR1 is SGDLS and CDR2 is YYNGEE. V gave up 4 bases and J gave up 0 bases, with 11 bases separating them.

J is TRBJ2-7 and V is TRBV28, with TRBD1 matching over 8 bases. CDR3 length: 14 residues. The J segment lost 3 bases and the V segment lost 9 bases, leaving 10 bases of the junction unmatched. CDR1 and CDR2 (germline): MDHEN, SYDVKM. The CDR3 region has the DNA TGTGCCAGTAATACCAGGGGGCTTATCTACGAGCAGTACTTC. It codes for CASNTRGLIYEQYF.

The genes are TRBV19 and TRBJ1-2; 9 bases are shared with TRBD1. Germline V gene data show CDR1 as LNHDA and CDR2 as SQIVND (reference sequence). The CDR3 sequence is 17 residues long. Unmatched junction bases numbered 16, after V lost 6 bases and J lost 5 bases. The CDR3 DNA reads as TGTGCCAGTAGGACACCGGGACAGGGACTTACTACTTATGGCTACACCTTC. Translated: CASRTPGQGLTTYGYTF.